Listed below are T cell receptor beta chains from one sample, sequenced in a study of blood T cell repertoires in COVID-19. Generated by immunoSEQ multiplex PCR, the TCRdb table keeps only in-frame clones and is missing some. The table lists a few hundred thousand clones, 87% of them singletons. Sequences were obtained from peripheral blood. These receptors were collected from a man younger than 35 with active or convalescent COVID-19. The CDR3 runs from the conserved cysteine through the conserved F or W. Each record gives: J gene, clone size, V gene, D gene, CDR3 DNA, CDR3 protein. D genes are given only for firm matches. Expanded clones are given a class, and other clones once, few, many or no size at all.

>TRBJ1-5|few|TRBV6-5|.
TGTGCCAGCAGAAAGAGGGCGGGGGATCAGCCCCAGCATTTT
CASRKRAGDQPQHF
>TRBJ2-4|.|TRBV25-1|.
TGTGCCAGCAGTGACAGGATAGCCAAAAACATTCAGTACTTC
CASSDRIAKNIQYF
>TRBJ2-5|once|TRBV3-1/TRBV3-2|TRBD2
TGTGCCAGCAGCCACCGACTAGCGGGGGGAGCCCCTCGGGAGACCCAGTACTTC
CASSHRLAGGAPRETQYF
>TRBJ1-4|once|TRBV18|.
TGTGCCAGCTCAGACTTTAATAATGAAAAACTGTTTTTT
CASSDFNNEKLFF
>TRBJ1-2|.|TRBV27|TRBD1
TGTGCCAGCAGCCGATCTCCGACAGGGCACTATGGCTACACCTTC
CASSRSPTGHYGYTF
>TRBJ2-1|.|TRBV5-8|.
TGTGCCAGCAGCTTGGCCGGAGTGGGGGCTAGGAATGAGCAGTTCTTC
CASSLAGVGARNEQFF
>TRBJ2-3|.|TRBV7-2|TRBD2
TGTGCCAGCAGCTTAGGAAGTAGCGGGGGAAGCACAGATACGCAGTATTTT
CASSLGSSGGSTDTQYF
>TRBJ2-7|once|TRBV28|TRBD2
TGTGCCAGCAGGCGACTAGCGGAGAGCTCCTACGAGCAGTACTTC
CASRRLAESSYEQYF
>TRBJ1-1|.|TRBV4-1|.
TGCGCCAGCAGCCAAGATGGGGGGGGCTGGACTGAAGCTTTCTTT
CASSQDGGGWTEAFF
>TRBJ1-5|.|TRBV28|.
TGTGCCAGCAGACACGAAGGGGCTCCTGCAAATCAGCCCCAGCATTTT
CASRHEGAPANQPQHF
>TRBJ2-7|once|TRBV14|.
TGTGCCAGCAGCCGAACGTCAGCGGGTTTCTCCTACGAGCAGTACTTC
CASSRTSAGFSYEQYF
>TRBJ1-6|.|TRBV15|TRBD1
TGTGCCACCAGCAGAGAGGGGACAGCCTTCTCCTATAATTCACCCCTCCACTTT
CATSREGTAFSYNSPLHF
>TRBJ2-7|.|TRBV6-6|TRBD2
TGTGCCAGCAGTTACAGGAGACTAGCGGCGAACTACGAGCAGTACTTC
CASSYRRLAANYEQYF
>TRBJ2-7|.|TRBV9|.
TGTGCCAGCAGCGCCAGGGGAGGGCACTACGAGCAGTACTTC
CASSARGGHYEQYF
>TRBJ2-2|.|TRBV6-2/TRBV6-3|.
TGTGCCAGCAGTTATTATTTCAGGCGGGGCGGGGAGCTGTTTTTT
CASSYYFRRGGELFF
>TRBJ2-1|few|TRBV27|.
TGTGCCAGCAGCCTGGACTGGGGGCAGAATGAGCAGTTCTTC
CASSLDWGQNEQFF
>TRBJ2-3|.|TRBV7-3|TRBD2
TGTGCCAGCAGCGAGGGACTAGCGGGAGATCTTGGGCACGCAGATACGCAGTATTTT
CASSEGLAGDLGHADTQYF
>TRBJ2-7|.|TRBV6-5|TRBD2
TGTGCCAGCAGTTCACCTCGGGGGGGAACCTACGAGCAGTACTTC
CASSSPRGGTYEQYF
>TRBJ2-2|.|TRBV3-1/TRBV3-2|TRBD2
TGTGCCAGCAGCCAACCCCGGGTAGCGGGAGGCCACGGGGAGCTGTTTTTT
CASSQPRVAGGHGELFF
>TRBJ2-1|.|TRBV28|TRBD2
TGTGCCAGCAGGGGGAGGGAGGCCTCCTCCTACAATGAGCAGTTCTTC
CASRGREASSYNEQFF
>TRBJ1-6|.|TRBV5-1|TRBD1
TGCGCCAGCAGCCCCGAGGGGACAGGGGGCTGGAGCTCCTATAATTCACCCCTCCACTTT
CASSPEGTGGWSSYNSPLHF
>TRBJ1-2|once|TRBV5-6|.
TGTGCCAGCAGCCCTTTGCCCCGTAGTACCAACTATGGCTACACCTTC
CASSPLPRSTNYGYTF
>TRBJ2-1|.|TRBV24-1|TRBD1
TGTGCCACCAGTGATGGGGGGACAGGGTCCTACAATGAGCAGTTCTTC
CATSDGGTGSYNEQFF
>TRBJ2-7|.|TRBV7-2|TRBD1
TGTGCCAGCAGCTCAAGGGACAGGGGTATCTACGAGCAGTACTTC
CASSSRDRGIYEQYF
>TRBJ2-3|.|TRBV11-2|TRBD2
TGTGCCAGCAACTTAGCGGGGGGGCCAGATACGCAGTATTTT
CASNLAGGPDTQYF
>TRBJ1-3|.|TRBV19|.
TGTGCCAGTGGACTGCGCTCTGGAAACACCATATATTTT
CASGLRSGNTIYF
>TRBJ2-6|once|TRBV15|.
TGTGCCACCAGCAACAGACAGGAGGTGATCTCTGGGGCCAACGTCCTGACTTTC
CATSNRQEVISGANVLTF
>TRBJ2-3|.|TRBV7-8|.
TGTGCCAGCAGCACTGATCGGGGGGCGCTCATCCGTACGCAGTATTTT
CASSTDRGALIRTQYF
>TRBJ2-7|.|TRBV27|TRBD1
TGTGCCAGCAGTTCTCGGGGGACAGGGACTCCCTACGAGCAGTACTTC
CASSSRGTGTPYEQYF